The rows below give T cell receptor beta chains drawn from one sample of a study of blood T cell repertoires in COVID-19. TCRdb keeps only in-frame clones here, not all; method: immunoSEQ multiplex PCR. The sample lists over 150,000 clones; just over 85% were seen once. The sequencing sample was made of PBMCs or T cells enriched from blood (not recorded which). Receptor source: a woman aged 18-29 years who had recovered from COVID-19. The CDR3 runs from the conserved cysteine through the conserved F or W. The D gene is left open where the match is weak.

CDR3 length	D gene	V gene	J gene	CDR3 protein
18	.	TRBV5-5	TRBJ1-6	CASSLWTAGGTYNSPLHF
15	TRBD1	TRBV5-1	TRBJ1-1	CASSLSGQGHTEAFF
18	TRBD2	TRBV9	TRBJ2-3	CASSVDTSGVMGTDTQYF
14	TRBD1	TRBV7-2	TRBJ1-2	CASSPDRDAWGYTF
19	TRBD2	TRBV3-1/TRBV3-2	TRBJ2-1	CASSQDPRLARPSYNEQFF
14	TRBD1	TRBV25-1	TRBJ1-3	CASGLDRAGNTIYF
13	.	TRBV27	TRBJ1-5	CASSLGGDQPQHF
16	TRBD1	TRBV6-5	TRBJ1-4	CASSYSGTGEIEKLFF
14	TRBD1	TRBV5-1	TRBJ2-7	CASSPTPGGAEQYF
14	.	TRBV15	TRBJ2-5	CASSSTVPQETQYF
14	TRBD2	TRBV10-2	TRBJ2-3	CASMGGGDTDTQYF
17	TRBD2	TRBV7-8	TRBJ2-7	CASRPPPGGEDSHEQYF
12	.	TRBV6-2/TRBV6-3	TRBJ1-2	CASSYLSYGYTF
19	TRBD2	TRBV3-1/TRBV3-2	TRBJ2-3	CASSQEWGPSGKSTDTQYF
14	.	TRBV4-2	TRBJ1-5	CASSQVVANQPQHF
15	TRBD2	TRBV10-1	TRBJ2-3	CASSSGEASTDTQYF
16	TRBD1	TRBV18	TRBJ1-6	CASSPTPTGQHSPLHF
16	.	TRBV4-2	TRBJ2-3	CASSQVESSNPDTQYF
12	TRBD1	TRBV29-1	TRBJ1-2	CSVAGGDYGYTF
15	.	TRBV18	TRBJ2-7	CASSPMSALGPEQYF
17	TRBD2	TRBV28	TRBJ2-1	CASSSPGLAGPNNEQFF
15	.	TRBV18	TRBJ1-3	CASSPPMDTGNTIYF
15	TRBD2	TRBV6-1	TRBJ2-1	CASSDAPLARVEQFF
15	.	TRBV27	TRBJ2-4	CASSSRVESKNIQYF
11	.	TRBV6-2/TRBV6-3	TRBJ2-7	CASSLTYEQYF
13	.	TRBV3-1/TRBV3-2	TRBJ2-5	CASRATVQETQYF
14	TRBD2	TRBV28	TRBJ2-1	CASSFSSGGYEQFF
11	.	TRBV20-1	TRBJ1-1	CSASPTAKAFF
13	.	TRBV28	TRBJ1-2	CASRIQGSYGYTF
16	TRBD1	TRBV2	TRBJ1-2	CASSEAGQGEGYGYTF
13	.	TRBV11-1	TRBJ1-1	CASSVGGGTEAFF
17	TRBD2	TRBV27	TRBJ2-3	CASSLSAGGAVLDTQYF
15	.	TRBV5-1	TRBJ1-2	CASSLSGAPSYGYTF
15	TRBD1	TRBV13	TRBJ1-2	CASSPTGGLGYGYTF
16	.	TRBV4-1	TRBJ1-5	CASSQEGQGIGQPQHF
14	TRBD1	TRBV2	TRBJ1-5	CATGTGGSSQPQHF
15	.	TRBV5-6	TRBJ1-4	CASSPLGGTNEKLFF
16	TRBD1	TRBV7-9	TRBJ1-2	CASSRTIQGASYGYTF
15	TRBD2	TRBV27	TRBJ2-1	CASSLGLAAYNEQFF
16	TRBD2	TRBV6-1	TRBJ2-7	CASSEELLAAAYEQYF
14	.	TRBV7-8	TRBJ1-5	CASSPLRSNQPQHF
18	TRBD1	TRBV11-2	TRBJ2-1	CASSNRRDRNNSYNEQFF
17	TRBD2	TRBV7-6	TRBJ2-7	CASSPVASGPNAYEQYF
14	TRBD1	TRBV10-3	TRBJ1-1	CAIKDRGPNTEAFF
14	.	TRBV10-1	TRBJ1-2	CASSESGRNYGYTF
13	.	TRBV28	TRBJ1-1	CASIRRESGEAFF
15	.	TRBV27	TRBJ2-2	CASTAGWGNTGELFF
14	.	TRBV30	TRBJ1-4	CAWAGKTGYEKLFF
16	TRBD2	TRBV7-6	TRBJ2-1	CASSSLAGLGSHEQFF
19	TRBD2	TRBV28	TRBJ2-7	CASSLPPGTSGRMVYEQYF
14	.	TRBV28	TRBJ1-1	CASSLPGVNTEAFF